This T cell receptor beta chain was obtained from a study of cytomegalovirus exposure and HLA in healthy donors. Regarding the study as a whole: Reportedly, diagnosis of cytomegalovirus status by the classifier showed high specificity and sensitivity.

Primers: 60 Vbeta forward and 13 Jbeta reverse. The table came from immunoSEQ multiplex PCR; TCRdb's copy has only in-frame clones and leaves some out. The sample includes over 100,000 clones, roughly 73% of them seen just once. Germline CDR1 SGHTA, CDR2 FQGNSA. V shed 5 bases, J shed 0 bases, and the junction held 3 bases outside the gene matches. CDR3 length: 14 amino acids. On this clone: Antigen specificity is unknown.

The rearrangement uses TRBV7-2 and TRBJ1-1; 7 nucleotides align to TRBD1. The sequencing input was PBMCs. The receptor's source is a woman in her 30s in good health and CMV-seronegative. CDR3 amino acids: CASSQGQMNTEAFF. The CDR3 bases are TGTGCCAGCAGCCAGGGACAGATGAACACTGAAGCTTTCTTT.